These T cell receptor beta chains were read from a single sample in a study of blood T cells in healthy people across ages. TCRdb recomputed calls from the 5' RACE reads with MiXCR, one row per CDR3 protein. The sample holds approximately 800,000 distinct CDR3 sequences; roughly 64% are singletons and the top ten take approximately 23%. Material for sequencing was blood. Source of these receptors: a man aged 25-45 years in good health. Both conserved end residues are part of each CDR3. The D gene is left open where the match is weak. Only part of the rows carry a size: once, few, many, or a class if the clone is expanded.

CDR3: CASSQLAIAGGRYGQYF; DNA: TGTGCCAGCAGCCAACTCGCGATAGCGGGAGGACGCTACGGGCAGTACTTC; J: TRBJ2-5; D: TRBD2; size: once; V: TRBV4-2
CDR3: CASVQKSGTDTQYF; DNA: TGTGCCAGCGTGCAGAAGAGCGGCACAGATACGCAGTATTTT; J: TRBJ2-3; D: .; size: once; V: TRBV7-9
CDR3: CASVPGWFF; DNA: TGTGCTAGCGTCCCGGGATGGTTCTTC; J: TRBJ2-1; D: .; size: .; V: TRBV7-7
CDR3: CASTTVPSGANVLTF; DNA: TGTGCCAGCACGACAGTACCCTCTGGGGCCAACGTCCTGACTTTC; J: TRBJ2-6; D: .; size: .; V: TRBV12-3/TRBV12-4
CDR3: CASSAARTLYRGHTEAFF; DNA: TGTGCCAGCAGCGCCGCTCGAACCCTGTACAGGGGTCACACTGAAGCTTTCTTT; J: TRBJ1-1; D: TRBD1; size: .; V: TRBV7-9
CDR3: CASSVGGGVLSEQYF; DNA: TGTGCCAGCAGCGTAGGGGGGGGAGTTTTAAGTGAGCAGTACTTC; J: TRBJ2-7; D: TRBD2; size: .; V: TRBV9
CDR3: CASSLVPGWGYTF; DNA: TGTGCCAGCAGCTTAGTCCCAGGTTGGGGCTACACCTTC; J: TRBJ1-2; D: .; size: .; V: TRBV7-9
CDR3: CASSQLLPGQGNYGYTF; DNA: TGCGCCAGCAGCCAACTACTTCCGGGACAGGGGAACTATGGCTACACCTTC; J: TRBJ1-2; D: TRBD1; size: .; V: TRBV4-3
CDR3: CASSLNSRANEKLFF; DNA: TGTGCCAGCAGCCTAAACAGCCGGGCTAATGAAAAACTGTTTTTT; J: TRBJ1-4; D: .; size: .; V: TRBV4-2
CDR3: CASSLYPPAVIIMNTEAFF; DNA: TGTGCCAGCAGTTTATACCCCCCCGCGGTGATAATCATGAACACTGAAGCTTTCTTT; J: TRBJ1-1; D: .; size: .; V: TRBV27
CDR3: CSARWTITDTQYF; DNA: TGCAGTGCTCGATGGACTATCACAGATACGCAGTATTTT; J: TRBJ2-3; D: .; size: .; V: TRBV20-1
CDR3: CASGADNEQFF; DNA: TGTGCCAGCGGGGCGGATAATGAGCAGTTCTTC; J: TRBJ2-1; D: .; size: once; V: TRBV2
CDR3: CASSQDLVGGVDEQFF; DNA: TGTGCCAGCAGCCAAGATCTAGTCGGGGGGGTAGATGAGCAGTTCTTC; J: TRBJ2-1; D: TRBD2; size: few; V: TRBV4-2
CDR3: CATSRDGSQGAKEAFF; DNA: TGTGCCACCAGCAGAGACGGGTCGCAGGGGGCAAAGGAAGCTTTCTTT; J: TRBJ1-1; D: TRBD1; size: .; V: TRBV15
CDR3: CSVPGGALHEQYF; DNA: TGCAGTGTCCCCGGGGGGGCGCTTCACGAGCAGTACTTC; J: TRBJ2-7; D: TRBD2; size: .; V: TRBV20-1
CDR3: CASSSRDRGFYNEQFF; DNA: TGTGCCAGCAGTTCCCGGGACAGGGGGTTCTACAATGAGCAGTTCTTC; J: TRBJ2-1; D: TRBD1; size: .; V: TRBV28
CDR3: CASSADGGRTDTQYF; DNA: TGTGCCAGCAGCGCGGACGGGGGCAGGACAGATACGCAGTATTTT; J: TRBJ2-3; D: .; size: .; V: TRBV9